These 25 T cell receptor beta chains originate from one sample sequenced in a study of response to subunit inactivated influenza vaccine. In TCRdb, the RT-PCR reads were re-called with MiXCR into one record per CDR3 protein. The data show fewer than 800,000 distinct CDR3 sequences, around 16% seen once. The sequenced sample was PBMCs from blood, obtained roughly 13 days after vaccination. The receptors were sampled from a man aged 45 to 65 who received an inactivated influenza vaccine.

This clonotype was seen only a few times. A much more abundant neighbour one base away suggests this may be a read error. The chain combines TRBV7-8 with TRBJ1-1, with TRBD1 matching over 9 bases. Germline V lookup: CDR1 SGHVS, CDR2 FQNEAQ. Losses at the gene ends were 3 bases for V and 1 base for J; bases not matched to a gene: 3. This CDR3 region has 15 residues. Here the CDR3 DNA reads TGTGCCAGCAGCTTGATGACAGGGGGGAACACTGAAGCTTTCTTT. Its translation: CASSLMTGGNTEAFF.

This clonotype has a handful of counts. The V and J genes are TRBV18 and TRBJ1-5, with D unclear. Germline assignment: CDR1 KGHSH and CDR2 LQKENI. The CDR3 spans 14 residues. V was pared by 3 bases and J by 0 bases, with 6 bases between. CDR3 sequence reads: CASSPRNSNQPQHF. As DNA, the CDR3 is TGTGCCAGCTCACCCCGGAATAGCAATCAGCCCCAGCATTTT.

In its sample, this clonotype was seen a few times. This chain uses TRBV27 with TRBJ2-1, with 16 bases fitting TRBD2. Germline CDR1 is MNHEY and CDR2 is SMNVEV (reference sequence). The CDR3 consists of 17 residues. V shed 10 bases, J shed 10 bases, and the junction held 16 bases outside the gene matches. Here the CDR3 DNA reads TGTGCCATCTCTCCTACCGGGACTAGCGGGAGGGCCGCCGAGCAGTTCTTC. Translating gives CAISPTGTSGRAAEQFF.

V usage is TRBV4-2 and J usage is TRBJ2-2, with D possibly TRBD2 on 5 matching bases. This CDR3 has 15 amino acids. Trimming stripped 4 bases from V and 0 bases from J, with 9 bases between. Germline values: CDR1 LGHNA, CDR2 YNFKEQ. The chain's CDR3 is CASSPSAANTGELFF. The CDR3 DNA is TGTGCCAGCAGCCCCTCAGCGGCGAACACCGGGGAGCTGTTTTTT.

The J gene is TRBJ1-4, the V gene TRBV10-2; D unresolved. This CDR3 spans 14 amino acids. V was cut by 6 bases and J by 4 bases, with 12 bases left in between. Per germline, CDR1 WSHSY and CDR2 SAAADI. CDR3 protein: CASSPNPRNEKLFF. DNA for the CDR3: TGCGCCAGCAGCCCGAACCCCCGTAATGAAAAACTGTTTTTT.

The chain has TRBV7-3 and TRBJ2-2; 8 bases line up with TRBD2. From germline, CDR1 is SGHTA and CDR2 FQGTGA. Germline trimming cut 5 bases from V and 4 bases from J; bases unmatched to any gene: 9. The CDR3 is 16 residues long. The CDR3 region has the DNA TGTGCCAGCAGCATCAGCGGGAGAAGGAGCACCGGGGAGCTGTTTTTT. This sequence encodes CASSISGRRSTGELFF.

This clonotype has a handful of counts. The chain uses TRBV5-1 and TRBJ1-1; no clear D gene. The germline V gene encodes CDR1 SGHRS and CDR2 YFSETQ. Between the trimmed V and J ends, which lost 0 bases and 3 bases, there was a span of 9 bases. CDR3 length equals 14 residues. CDR3 sequence reads: CASSLDGGDTEAFF. The DNA of the CDR3 is TGCGCCAGCAGCTTGGATGGTGGGGACACTGAAGCTTTCTTT. The whole variable domain, filled in from reference TRBV5-1 and TRBJ1-1, reads KAGVTQTPRYLIKTRGQQVTLSCSPISGHRSVSWYQQTPGQGLQFLFEYFSETQRNKGNFPGRFSGRQFSNSRSEMNVSTLELGDSALYLCASSLDGGDTEAFFGQGTRLTVV.

The rearrangement links TRBV28 to TRBJ2-1, with TRBD1 as a possible D gene (6 bases). The V gene lost 3 bases and the J gene lost 9 bases, with 15 bases spanning the gap. From germline, CDR1 is MDHEN and CDR2 SYDVKM. CDR3 size: 14 residues. The CDR3 DNA reads TGTGCCAGCAGTTTGCAACAGGGCACGGGTGAGCAGTTCTTC. It encodes CASSLQQGTGEQFF. Full variable domain (rest looked up from reference TRBV28 and TRBJ2-1): DVKVTQSSRYLVKRTGEKVFLECVQDMDHENMFWYRQDPGLGLRLIYFSYDVKMKEKGDIPEGYSVSREKKERFSLILESASTNQTSMYLCASSLQQGTGEQFFGPGTRLTVL.

This clonotype appeared a few times. This chain joins TRBV6-5 and TRBJ2-1; D gene ambiguous. Trimming pared 2 bases from V and 10 bases from J, leaving 15 bases between. CDR3 length: 14 amino acids. Per germline, CDR1 MNHEY and CDR2 SVGAGI. CDR3 amino acids: CASSYADSAREQFF. Written as DNA, the CDR3 is TGTGCCAGCAGTTACGCGGATTCGGCGAGGGAGCAGTTCTTC.

The sample holds a few counts of this clonotype. V usage is TRBV12-3 or TRBV12-4 and J usage is TRBJ1-6; 9 nucleotides agree with TRBD1. Trimming took 4 bases from V and 10 from J; bases not matched to a gene: 5. This CDR3 is 14 amino acids long. CDR3 sequence: CASSSPGQGSPLHF. In DNA, the CDR3 is TGTGCCAGCAGTTCGCCGGGACAGGGATCACCCCTCCACTTT.

This clonotype was observed a few times. J is TRBJ1-1 and V is TRBV28; 8 bases map to TRBD1. The CDR3 totals 16 residues. V was pared by 5 bases and J by 2 bases, with 10 bases of the junction left unmatched. Per the germline V gene, CDR1 is MDHEN and CDR2 is SYDVKM. This chain's CDR3 is CASSPRTGRFNTEAFF. CDR3 coding DNA: TGTGCCAGCAGTCCTCGGACAGGGCGTTTTAACACTGAAGCTTTCTTT.

This clonotype was detected a few times. The chain couples TRBV4-1 to TRBJ2-3; 7 bases align to TRBD2. The V segment lost 2 bases and the J segment 2 bases; nucleotides outside the gene matches: 7. The CDR3 is 16 amino acids. CDR1 MGHRA and CDR2 YSYEKL come from the germline V gene. The CDR3 loop reads CASSQREASSTDTQYF. DNA of the CDR3: TGCGCCAGCAGCCAACGGGAGGCTAGCTCCACAGATACGCAGTATTTT.

V and J are TRBV7-9 and TRBJ2-3; D might be TRBD1 (5 bases). V was clipped by 1 base and J by 0 bases, with 8 bases between them. Germline V gene sequence: CDR1 SEHNR, CDR2 FQNEAQ (reference sequence). The CDR3 consists of 15 residues. Written as DNA, the CDR3 is TGTGCCAGCAGCTTAGGACAGATTAGCACAGATACGCAGTATTTT. As protein: CASSLGQISTDTQYF.

The chain couples TRBV6-1 to TRBJ2-7; TRBD2 is a possible D gene (6 bases). The germline V gene encodes CDR1 MNHNS and CDR2 SASEGT. Trimming took off 2 bases at V and 6 bases at J, with 14 bases between the two ends. This CDR3 contains 14 residues. The CDR3 bases are TGTGCCAGCAGTGAAAGTGCGGGGAAGCCCGAGCAGTACTTC. This sequence encodes CASSESAGKPEQYF.

This clonotype appeared a few times. The chain recombines TRBV4-1 with TRBJ2-7; D may be TRBD1 (6 bases). The V end was cut by 2 bases, the J end by 4 bases, with 12 bases between. CDR1 MGHRA and CDR2 YSYEKL come from the germline V gene. The CDR3 spans 14 residues. The CDR3 sequence is CASSQLGAGYEQYF. The CDR3 nucleotides are TGCGCCAGCAGCCAACTGGGGGCTGGGTACGAGCAGTACTTC.

This clonotype was counted only a few times. The chain is built from TRBV10-3 and TRBJ2-2; no clear D. This CDR3 has 14 residues. With 5 bases removed from V and 2 bases from J, the gap between germline ends came to 9 bases. Germline V gene lookup returns CDR1 ENHRY and CDR2 SYGVKD. As DNA, the CDR3 is TGTGCCATCAGTCTAAGCACCAACACCGGGGAGCTGTTTTTT. Translated: CAISLSTNTGELFF.

This clonotype was counted only a few times. The chain joins TRBV5-1 to TRBJ2-1; TRBD1 agrees at 9 bases. CDR1 and CDR2 (germline): SGHRS, YFSETQ. Trimming removed 6 bases from V and 2 bases from J; junction bases left unmatched: 6. CDR3 length: 15 amino acids. The DNA of the CDR3 is TGCGCCAGCAAGACGGACAGGGGCACCTACAATGAGCAGTTCTTC. Protein: CASKTDRGTYNEQFF.

The V and J genes are TRBV3-1 and TRBJ2-7, with D maybe TRBD2 (6 bases). The V gene's germline CDR1 is LGHDT and CDR2 YNNKEL (reference sequence). Trimming took off 8 bases at V and 7 bases at J, with 15 bases between the two ends. This CDR3 is 12 amino acids long. The CDR3, as DNA: TGTGCCAGCGGGGAGCGGGCCAGTGAGCAGTACTTC. It translates to CASGERASEQYF.

This sequence joins TRBV5-1 and TRBJ2-1, with D tentatively TRBD2 (7 bases). Trimming cost V 5 bases and J 0 bases, with 18 bases left between them. This CDR3 has 17 amino acids. The V gene's germline CDR1 is SGHRS and CDR2 YFSETQ. CDR3 nucleotides: TGCGCCAGCAGTCGGGGGGCTAGCGTGAGCTCCTACAATGAGCAGTTCTTC. Translated, it gives CASSRGASVSSYNEQFF.

This clonotype has at least ten counts. V and J are TRBV4-1 and TRBJ2-7, with D possibly matching TRBD2 (6 bases). There are 17 residues in the CDR3. Germline V CDR1 and CDR2: MGHRA, YSYEKL. Trimming took off 0 bases at V and 3 bases at J, with 18 bases between the two ends. CDR3 sequence reads: CASSQEIGTQKNYEQYF. For the CDR3, the DNA is TGCGCCAGCAGCCAAGAGATCGGGACTCAAAAAAACTACGAGCAGTACTTC.

The sample holds a few counts of this clonotype. This chain joins TRBV10-3 and TRBJ2-1; TRBD2 aligns across 8 bases. J was trimmed by 0 bases and V by 7 bases; bases with no gene match: 5. In germline, CDR1 is ENHRY, CDR2 SYGVKD. This CDR3 is 15 amino acids long. The CDR3 region has the DNA TGTGCCATCAAAGCGGGGGAAGCCTCCTACAATGAGCAGTTCTTC. Its translation: CAIKAGEASYNEQFF.

This clonotype was observed at least ten times. One junction end does not reproduce the germline sequence, and a read error may be involved. The rearrangement joins TRBV7-9 to TRBJ2-2; no definite D call. Per germline, CDR1 SEHNR and CDR2 FQNEAQ (reference sequence). The CDR3 sequence is 12 residues long. In DNA, the CDR3 is TGCGCCAGCAGCTTATCAGCCGGGGAGCTGTTTTTT. As protein: CASSLSAGELFF.

V usage is TRBV6-2 or TRBV6-3 and J usage is TRBJ2-1; D is possibly TRBD1 (6 bases). The ends were cut back, 7 bases at V and 5 bases at J, with 18 bases in the middle. Per the germline V gene, CDR1 is MNHEY and CDR2 is SVGEGT. This CDR3 is 15 amino acids long. CDR3 sequence: CASTGGRGYNNEQFF. The DNA for the CDR3 is TGTGCCAGCACCGGAGGAAGGGGGTACAACAATGAGCAGTTCTTC.

This clonotype was detected a few times. The rearrangement joins TRBV5-8 to TRBJ2-3; 16 bases fit TRBD2. Losses at the gene ends were 4 bases for V and 1 base for J; bases not matched to a gene: 3. The CDR3 is made up of 17 amino acids. Germline V gene sequence: CDR1 SGHTS, CDR2 YDEGEE. The CDR3 nucleotides are TGTGCCAGCAGCCCCGGGACTAGCGGGGGGGGCACAGATACGCAGTATTTT. Its protein is CASSPGTSGGGTDTQYF. Full variable domain (outside the CDR3, taken from reference TRBV5-8 and TRBJ2-3): EAGVTQSPTHLIKTRGQQATLRCSPISGHTSVYWYQQALGLGLQFLLWYDEGEERNRGNFPPRFSGRQFPNYSSELNVNALELEDSALYLCASSPGTSGGGTDTQYFGPGTRLTVL.

This clonotype was counted a few times. The gene calls are TRBV20-1 and TRBJ2-1; TRBD2 agrees at 8 bases. This CDR3 region has 13 residues. Germline CDR1 reads DFQATT; CDR2 reads SNEGSKA (reference sequence). Trimming removed 0 bases from V and 14 bases from J; junction bases left unmatched: 9. In DNA form, the CDR3 reads TGCAGTGCTAGAGATCATTTCAGCGGGAGTAAGTTCTTC. This translates into CSARDHFSGSKFF.